A selection of T cell receptor beta chains follows, all from one sample in a study of T cells in localized non-small cell lung cancer. Produced via immunoSEQ multiplex PCR; TCRdb's table is partial and in-frame only. Here the sample spans roughly 40,000 clones, about 83% being singletons. Material: PBMCs, obtained before any cancer treatment. These TCRs come from a man between 40 and 70 years old with stage II lung adenocarcinoma. CDR3s include the opening cysteine and the closing phenylalanine or tryptophan. The D gene is left open where the match is weak. For some rows the clone size is stated as once, few or many, or as a class when expanded; others skip it.

TGTGCCAGCAGCTTAGTGGTGAACACTGAAGCTTTCTTT | CASSLVVNTEAFF | TRBJ1-1 | . | . | TRBV7-8
TGTGCCAGCAGCCGGACATCCATGGGCGAGCAGTACTTC | CASSRTSMGEQYF | TRBJ2-7 | . | once | TRBV5-4